This TCR beta chain was sequenced in a study of long-term antiretroviral therapy in people with HIV. The V segment lost 0 bases and the J segment 8 bases; nucleotides outside the gene matches: 15. The CDR3 has 18 amino acids. The germline V gene encodes CDR1 MNHEY and CDR2 SMNVEV (reference sequence). Survey level was the resolution at which the v3.0 immunoSEQ assay ran. Sequencing was performed with immunoSEQ multiplex PCR; in TCRdb, only in-frame clones are kept and a portion is missing. This repertoire shows about 20,000 clones, about nine tenths found once; its top ten account for 9.2%. The sequences come from unsorted PBMCs, collected roughly 4.2 years before starting antiretroviral therapy. V gene TRBV27 combines with J gene TRBJ2-1, with 8 bases matching TRBD1. The sequence derives from a young woman with HIV. The CDR3 DNA is TGTGCCAGCAGTTTATCGGGCCTTACAGGGGGGTGGGTGGATGAGCAGTTCTTC. Protein: CASSLSGLTGGWVDEQFF.